The rows below give T cell receptor beta chains drawn from one sample of a study of OX40 agonist ivuxolimab in advanced cancers. Assay used: immunoSEQ multiplex PCR; TCRdb lists only in-frame clones, some missing. Altogether about 90,000 clones are present, approximately 90% being singletons, with the ten largest covering 0.25% to 0.35%. The sample consisted of CD4+ or CD8+ T cells sorted from blood, taken in a trial of the OX40 agonist ivuxolimab. These receptors came from an adult with an advanced solid tumor such as melanoma, head and neck, liver or kidney cancer. Both conserved end residues are part of each CDR3. A D gene is named only where the DNA matches it firmly. Size is stated for part of the rows, as once, few or many counts, or as a class when the clone is expanded.

J gene: TRBJ1-4
CDR3 length: 17
V gene: TRBV27
D gene: -
clone size: -
CDR3 DNA: TGTGCCAGCAGTTTATATTCGAGTAGGCTGGGACGCGAAAAACTGTTTTTT
CDR3 protein: CASSLYSSRLGREKLFF

J gene: TRBJ2-5
CDR3 length: 13
V gene: TRBV11-2
D gene: TRBD1
clone size: -
CDR3 DNA: TGTGCCAGCAGCTCAGACAGGGTAGAGACCCAGTACTTC
CDR3 protein: CASSSDRVETQYF

J gene: TRBJ2-3
CDR3 length: 16
V gene: TRBV7-2
D gene: TRBD2
clone size: -
CDR3 DNA: TGTGCCAGCAGCGCGGCGGGACTAGCGAGTACCGGGATGCAGTATTTT
CDR3 protein: CASSAAGLASTGMQYF

J gene: TRBJ1-4
CDR3 length: 15
V gene: TRBV4-2
D gene: -
clone size: -
CDR3 DNA: TGTGCCAGCAGCTTTGGCGGGGACCTTAATGAAAAACTGTTTTTT
CDR3 protein: CASSFGGDLNEKLFF

J gene: TRBJ2-1
CDR3 length: 14
V gene: TRBV11-3
D gene: -
clone size: -
CDR3 DNA: TGTGCCAGCAGCTCCGGGACTCACCGCAATGAGCAGTTCTTC
CDR3 protein: CASSSGTHRNEQFF

J gene: TRBJ2-5
CDR3 length: 14
V gene: TRBV5-6
D gene: -
clone size: -
CDR3 DNA: TGTGCCAGCAGCTTGGTATCAGGGCAAGAGACCCAGTACTTC
CDR3 protein: CASSLVSGQETQYF

J gene: TRBJ2-2
CDR3 length: 13
V gene: TRBV7-8
D gene: -
clone size: few
CDR3 DNA: TGTGCCAGCAGCTTAGTCGATACCGGGGAGCTGTTTTTT
CDR3 protein: CASSLVDTGELFF

J gene: TRBJ2-3
CDR3 length: 15
V gene: TRBV6-5
D gene: -
clone size: -
CDR3 DNA: TGTGCCAGCAGTACCCCGCGGGATTTAGCAGATACGCAGTATTTT
CDR3 protein: CASSTPRDLADTQYF

J gene: TRBJ1-2
CDR3 length: 18
V gene: TRBV21-1
D gene: -
clone size: few
CDR3 DNA: TGTGCCAGCAGCAAAGCGCCGGGACAGGGTTTGCGGAAAACTGGCTACACCTTC
CDR3 protein: CASSKAPGQGLRKTGYTF

J gene: TRBJ2-7
CDR3 length: 15
V gene: TRBV5-1
D gene: -
clone size: -
CDR3 DNA: TGCGCCAGCAGCTGGGGTGGGGGGAGCCGCTACGAGCAGTACTTC
CDR3 protein: CASSWGGGSRYEQYF

J gene: TRBJ1-2
CDR3 length: 15
V gene: TRBV4-1
D gene: -
clone size: -
CDR3 DNA: TGCGCCAGCAGCCAAGACCCTACAGGGCTCTACGGCTACACCTTC
CDR3 protein: CASSQDPTGLYGYTF

J gene: TRBJ1-1
CDR3 length: 14
V gene: TRBV5-4
D gene: TRBD1
clone size: -
CDR3 DNA: TGTGCCAGCAGCCGGGACAGAATGAACACTGAAGCTTTCTTT
CDR3 protein: CASSRDRMNTEAFF

J gene: TRBJ1-1
CDR3 length: 14
V gene: TRBV6-5
D gene: -
clone size: -
CDR3 DNA: TGTGCCAGCAGTCGGGACATCCGGGGGACTGAAGCTTTCTTT
CDR3 protein: CASSRDIRGTEAFF

J gene: TRBJ2-2
CDR3 length: 14
V gene: TRBV27
D gene: -
clone size: -
CDR3 DNA: TGTGCCAGCAGTTTCACGGTCGGCGGCGGGGAGCTGTTTTTT
CDR3 protein: CASSFTVGGGELFF

J gene: TRBJ1-1
CDR3 length: 12
V gene: TRBV6-6
D gene: -
clone size: -
CDR3 DNA: TGTGCCAGCTGGAACGTGTACCCTGAAGCTTTCTTT
CDR3 protein: CASWNVYPEAFF

J gene: TRBJ2-1
CDR3 length: 16
V gene: TRBV29-1
D gene: TRBD2
clone size: few
CDR3 DNA: TGCAGCGTTTCCCCCGGGGGCAGCGGGAGAAACAATGAGCAGTTCTTC
CDR3 protein: CSVSPGGSGRNNEQFF

J gene: TRBJ2-2
CDR3 length: 17
V gene: TRBV4-3
D gene: -
clone size: -
CDR3 DNA: TGCGCCAGCAGCCAAGATTTTCAACAGGGAGCCACCGGGGAGCTGTTTTTT
CDR3 protein: CASSQDFQQGATGELFF

J gene: TRBJ2-5
CDR3 length: 16
V gene: TRBV27
D gene: -
clone size: -
CDR3 DNA: TGTGCCAGCAGTTTAAAGAGGGGCGCAGGGAGAGAGACCCAGTACTTC
CDR3 protein: CASSLKRGAGRETQYF

J gene: TRBJ1-2
CDR3 length: 13
V gene: TRBV6-6
D gene: -
clone size: few
CDR3 DNA: TGTGCCAGCAGTTACTCGACTCCGGATGGCTACACCTTC
CDR3 protein: CASSYSTPDGYTF

J gene: TRBJ2-7
CDR3 length: 11
V gene: TRBV10-2
D gene: -
clone size: -
CDR3 DNA: TGCGCCAGCAGTAAGATCTACGAGCAGTACTTC
CDR3 protein: CASSKIYEQYF

J gene: TRBJ1-2
CDR3 length: 13
V gene: TRBV7-3
D gene: -
clone size: -
CDR3 DNA: TGTGCCAGCAGCCCCCGCCAAATCTATGGCTACACCTTC
CDR3 protein: CASSPRQIYGYTF

J gene: TRBJ2-2
CDR3 length: 16
V gene: TRBV9
D gene: -
clone size: once
CDR3 DNA: TGTGCCAGCAGCGTAGCCGGGGGAGTGGCCACCGGGGAGCTGTTTTTT
CDR3 protein: CASSVAGGVATGELFF

J gene: TRBJ2-7
CDR3 length: 15
V gene: TRBV7-2
D gene: TRBD2
clone size: -
CDR3 DNA: TGTGCCAGCAGCTTCCCTAGCGGGAGCCGCTACGAGCAGTACTTC
CDR3 protein: CASSFPSGSRYEQYF

J gene: TRBJ2-3
CDR3 length: 15
V gene: TRBV5-4
D gene: -
clone size: -
CDR3 DNA: TGTGCCAGCAGCTTGCCACTAACTAGCACAGATACGCAGTATTTT
CDR3 protein: CASSLPLTSTDTQYF

J gene: TRBJ2-7
CDR3 length: 16
V gene: TRBV19
D gene: TRBD2
clone size: -
CDR3 DNA: TGTGCCAGTAGAGAAAGGGGGGGAGCGGGAGCCTACGAGCAGTACTTC
CDR3 protein: CASRERGGAGAYEQYF

J gene: TRBJ2-7
CDR3 length: 13
V gene: TRBV6-5
D gene: -
clone size: -
CDR3 DNA: TGTGCCAGCAGCCACGGACACGGATACGAGCAGTACTTC
CDR3 protein: CASSHGHGYEQYF

J gene: TRBJ2-7
CDR3 length: 16
V gene: TRBV7-2
D gene: TRBD2
clone size: -
CDR3 DNA: TGTGCCAGCAGCTGGGGAGCGGGGGTGGTTAGCTACGAGCAGTACTTC
CDR3 protein: CASSWGAGVVSYEQYF

J gene: TRBJ2-7
CDR3 length: 12
V gene: TRBV28
D gene: -
clone size: -
CDR3 DNA: TGTGCCAGCAGTTTGGCCCGGCGGGAGCAGTACTTC
CDR3 protein: CASSLARREQYF

J gene: TRBJ2-7
CDR3 length: 13
V gene: TRBV4-1
D gene: -
clone size: -
CDR3 DNA: TGCGCCAGCAGCCAAGAGACTGCGCTCGAGCAGTACTTC
CDR3 protein: CASSQETALEQYF

J gene: TRBJ2-1
CDR3 length: 17
V gene: TRBV7-2
D gene: -
clone size: -
CDR3 DNA: TGTGCCAGCAGCTTAAGGGGGGAGGCCCCACGGGACAATGAGCAGTTCTTC
CDR3 protein: CASSLRGEAPRDNEQFF

J gene: TRBJ1-3
CDR3 length: 15
V gene: TRBV7-2
D gene: TRBD1
clone size: -
CDR3 DNA: TGTGCCAGCAGTTGGGACAGAAACTCTGGAAACACCATATATTTT
CDR3 protein: CASSWDRNSGNTIYF

J gene: TRBJ1-2
CDR3 length: 15
V gene: TRBV5-6
D gene: -
clone size: -
CDR3 DNA: TGTGCCAGCAGCCCCCCGGGTCGAGCTAACTATGGCTACACCTTC
CDR3 protein: CASSPPGRANYGYTF

J gene: TRBJ2-3
CDR3 length: 17
V gene: TRBV4-3
D gene: TRBD2
clone size: -
CDR3 DNA: TGCGCCAGCAGCCAAGGGACTAGCGGGGCCCCCACAGATACGCAGTATTTT
CDR3 protein: CASSQGTSGAPTDTQYF

J gene: TRBJ1-1
CDR3 length: 16
V gene: TRBV5-1
D gene: -
clone size: -
CDR3 DNA: TGCGCCAGCAGCCAGCTTGGCGTACAGATGAACACTGAAGCTTTCTTT
CDR3 protein: CASSQLGVQMNTEAFF

J gene: TRBJ2-1
CDR3 length: 11
V gene: TRBV2
D gene: -
clone size: -
CDR3 DNA: TGTGCCAGCAATAAGTACAATGAGCAGTTCTTC
CDR3 protein: CASNKYNEQFF